Listed below are T cell receptor beta chains from one sample, sequenced in a study of blood T cell repertoires in COVID-19. The repertoire was sequenced with immunoSEQ multiplex PCR; TCRdb's copy has only in-frame clones and lacks some. This table holds 120,000 or so clones, under 80% found once. Sequenced material: peripheral blood. These receptors were collected from a man aged 45-65 years with acute or convalescent COVID-19. CDR3s include the opening cysteine and the closing phenylalanine or tryptophan. The D gene is left open where the match is weak. The size of a clone is reported for some rows only, either as once, few or many, or as a class for expanded clones.

D gene	V gene	clone size	J gene	CDR3 protein	CDR3 DNA
TRBD1	TRBV14	NA	TRBJ1-1	CASSLAGTGLGHTEAFF	TGTGCCAGCAGTCTTGCAGGGACAGGCCTCGGGCACACTGAAGCTTTCTTT
TRBD2	TRBV24-1	NA	TRBJ2-5	CATSDNGLAGETQYF	TGTGCCACCAGTGACAACGGACTAGCAGGGGAGACCCAGTACTTC
NA	TRBV7-9	NA	TRBJ1-6	CASIPVLAGSPLHF	TGTGCCAGCATCCCGGTGTTGGCAGGTTCACCCCTCCACTTT
NA	TRBV24-1	NA	TRBJ2-1	CATSDLRGGTEGNYEQFF	TGTGCCACCAGTGATTTGCGTGGCGGGACAGAGGGAAACTATGAGCAGTTCTTC
TRBD1	TRBV2	few	TRBJ2-1	CASLITGTGTYNEQFF	TGTGCCAGCCTTATCACGGGGACAGGAACGTACAATGAGCAGTTCTTC
NA	TRBV6-6	NA	TRBJ2-3	CASSYSNKGDTQYF	TGTGCCAGCAGTTACTCGAATAAGGGGGATACGCAGTATTTT
NA	TRBV6-6	NA	TRBJ1-2	CASSPGETTRNYGYTF	TGTGCCAGCAGTCCCGGAGAGACTACACGTAACTATGGCTACACCTTC
TRBD1	TRBV5-1	NA	TRBJ2-7	CASRQGTGEQYF	TGCGCCAGCAGACAGGGGACGGGCGAGCAGTACTTC
TRBD2	TRBV5-1	NA	TRBJ2-3	CASTSGTEGDTQYF	TGCGCCAGCACAAGCGGGACCGAAGGAGATACGCAGTATTTT
NA	TRBV5-8	NA	TRBJ1-4	CASSLEREKLFF	TGTGCCAGCAGCTTGGAGCGGGAAAAACTGTTTTTT
NA	TRBV10-2	NA	TRBJ2-1	CASSESGGQSSYNEQFF	TGCGCCAGCAGTGAGTCCGGGGGACAGAGCTCCTACAATGAGCAGTTCTTC
NA	TRBV5-6	NA	TRBJ2-7	CASSPEGGYEQYF	TGTGCCAGCAGCCCAGAGGGCGGGTACGAGCAGTACTTC
NA	TRBV18	NA	TRBJ2-1	CASSPPNSGGLYNEQFF	TGTGCCAGCTCACCACCTAATAGCGGAGGGCTCTACAATGAGCAGTTCTTC